This paragraph covers one T cell receptor beta chain sequence. Reverse transcribed after extraction, RNA yielded cDNA as the sequencing template. Clones were read by immunoSEQ multiplex PCR, and TCRdb kept only the in-frame ones, dropping some. The sample has 95,000 to 100,000 clones, just under 60% seen once; the top ten hold roughly 15%. The data are from a study of CD8+ T cells in alopecia areata. Documented treatment: oral pan-JAK inhibitor, 5-10 mg twice daily. Germline V lookup: CDR1 SGHDT, CDR2 YYEEEE. The CDR3 sequence is 12 residues long. The V gene lost 3 bases and the J gene lost 5 bases, with 7 bases spanning the gap.

The chain uses TRBV5-6 and TRBJ2-3; D is possibly TRBD1 or TRBD2 (5 bases each). The clonotype was recovered from a human donor with alopecia areata. The sequenced sample was CD8+ T cells sorted from blood, obtained at approximately week 60, from a patient treated with tofacitinib. In nucleotides, the CDR3 is TGTGCCAGCAGCTCGGGACGAGATACGCAGTATTTT. Translation gives CASSSGRDTQYF.